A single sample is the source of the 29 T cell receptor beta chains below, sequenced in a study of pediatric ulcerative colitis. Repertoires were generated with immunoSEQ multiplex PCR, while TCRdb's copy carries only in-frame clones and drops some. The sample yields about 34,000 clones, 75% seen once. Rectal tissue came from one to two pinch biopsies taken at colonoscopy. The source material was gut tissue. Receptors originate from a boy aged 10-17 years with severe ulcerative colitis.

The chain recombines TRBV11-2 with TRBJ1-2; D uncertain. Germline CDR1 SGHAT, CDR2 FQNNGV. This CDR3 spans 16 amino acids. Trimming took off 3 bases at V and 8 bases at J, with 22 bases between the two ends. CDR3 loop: CASSLVKGHTTRGYTF. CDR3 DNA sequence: TGTGCCAGCAGCTTGGTGAAGGGTCACACTACTAGGGGCTACACCTTC.

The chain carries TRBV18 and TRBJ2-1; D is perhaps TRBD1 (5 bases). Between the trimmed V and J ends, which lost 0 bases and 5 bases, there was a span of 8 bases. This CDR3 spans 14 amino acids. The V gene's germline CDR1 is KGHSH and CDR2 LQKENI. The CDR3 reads CASSPPTAHNEQFF. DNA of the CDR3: TGTGCCAGCTCACCACCGACAGCTCACAATGAGCAGTTCTTC.

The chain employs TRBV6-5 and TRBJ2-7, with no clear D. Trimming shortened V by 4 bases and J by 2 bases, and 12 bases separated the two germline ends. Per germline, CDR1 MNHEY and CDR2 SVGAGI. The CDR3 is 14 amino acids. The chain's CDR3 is CASSSPGRAYEQYF. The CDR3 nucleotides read TGTGCCAGCAGTTCCCCAGGACGGGCCTACGAGCAGTACTTC.

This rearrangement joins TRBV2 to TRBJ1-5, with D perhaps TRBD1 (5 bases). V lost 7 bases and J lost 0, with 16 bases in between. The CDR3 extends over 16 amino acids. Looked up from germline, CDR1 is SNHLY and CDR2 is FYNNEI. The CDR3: CASNLEGLFSNQPQHF. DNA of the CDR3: TGTGCCAGCAACCTTGAGGGACTATTTAGCAATCAGCCCCAGCATTTT.

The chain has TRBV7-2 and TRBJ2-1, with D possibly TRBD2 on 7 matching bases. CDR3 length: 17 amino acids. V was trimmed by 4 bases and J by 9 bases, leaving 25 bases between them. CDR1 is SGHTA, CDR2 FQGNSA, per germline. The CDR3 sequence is CASSWTSGGAGTREQFF. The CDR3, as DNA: TGTGCCAGCAGCTGGACTAGTGGGGGGGCCGGGACGCGTGAGCAGTTCTTC.

The CDR3 nucleotides read TGTGCCAGCCTCCAAGATACGCAGTATTTT. Its translation: CASLQDTQYF. The rearrangement uses TRBV2 and TRBJ2-3; D gene ambiguous. V was cut by 8 bases and J by 5 bases, with 5 bases left in between. The CDR3 consists of 10 residues. Germline assignment: CDR1 SNHLY and CDR2 FYNNEI.

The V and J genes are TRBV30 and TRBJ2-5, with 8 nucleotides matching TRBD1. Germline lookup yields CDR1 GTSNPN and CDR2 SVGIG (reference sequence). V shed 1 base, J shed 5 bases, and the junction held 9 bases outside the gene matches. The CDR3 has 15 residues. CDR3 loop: CAWSAGTGPGETQYF. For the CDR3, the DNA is TGTGCCTGGAGTGCGGGGACAGGTCCCGGGGAGACCCAGTACTTC. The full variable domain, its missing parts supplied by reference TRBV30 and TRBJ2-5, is SQTIHQWPATLVQPVGSPLSLECTVEGTSNPNLYWYRQAAGRGLQLLFYSVGIGQISSEVPQNLSASRPQDRQFILSSKKLLLSDSGFYLCAWSAGTGPGETQYFGPGTRLLVL.

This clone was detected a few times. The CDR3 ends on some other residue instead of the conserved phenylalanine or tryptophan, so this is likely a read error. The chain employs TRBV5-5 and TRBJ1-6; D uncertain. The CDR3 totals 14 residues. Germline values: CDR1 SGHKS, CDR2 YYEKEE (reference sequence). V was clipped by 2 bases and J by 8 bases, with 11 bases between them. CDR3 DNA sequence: TGTGCCAGCAGCTTCTTCCAGTGGGATTCACCCCTCCACCTT. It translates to CASSFFQWDSPLHL.

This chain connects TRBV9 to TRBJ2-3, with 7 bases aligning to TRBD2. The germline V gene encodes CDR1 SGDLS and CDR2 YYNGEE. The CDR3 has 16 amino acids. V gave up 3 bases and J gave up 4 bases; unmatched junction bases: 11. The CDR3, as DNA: TGTGCCAGCAGCGCCACTAGTGGGGGGGTCGCAGATACGCAGTATTTT. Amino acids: CASSATSGGVADTQYF. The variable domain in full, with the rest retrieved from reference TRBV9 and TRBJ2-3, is DSGVTQTPKHLITATGQRVTLRCSPRSGDLSVYWYQQSLDQGLQFLIQYYNGEERAKGNILERFSAQQFPDLHSELNLSSLELGDSALYFCASSATSGGVADTQYFGPGTRLTVL.

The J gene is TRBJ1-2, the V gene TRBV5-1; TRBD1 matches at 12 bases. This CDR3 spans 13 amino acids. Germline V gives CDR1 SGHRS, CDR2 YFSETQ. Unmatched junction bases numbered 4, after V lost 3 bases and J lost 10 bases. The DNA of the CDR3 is TGCGCCAGCAGCTCTGGGACAGGGGGCGACTACACCTTC. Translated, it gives CASSSGTGGDYTF.

CDR3 loop: CASSVAGGMTEQFF. The DNA of the CDR3 is TGTGCCAGCAGCGTCGCCGGGGGTATGACTGAGCAGTTCTTC. V and J are TRBV9 and TRBJ2-1, with a possible D match to TRBD2 (6 bases). V was shortened by 2 bases and J by 9 bases, with 15 bases between the two germline ends. The CDR3 contains 14 residues. CDR1 is SGDLS, CDR2 YYNGEE, per germline. The variable domain in full, with the rest retrieved from reference TRBV9 and TRBJ2-1, is DSGVTQTPKHLITATGQRVTLRCSPRSGDLSVYWYQQSLDQGLQFLIQYYNGEERAKGNILERFSAQQFPDLHSELNLSSLELGDSALYFCASSVAGGMTEQFFGPGTRLTVL.

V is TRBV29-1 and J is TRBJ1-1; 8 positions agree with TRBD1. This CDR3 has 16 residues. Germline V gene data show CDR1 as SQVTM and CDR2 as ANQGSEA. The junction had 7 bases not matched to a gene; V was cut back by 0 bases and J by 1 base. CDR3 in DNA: TGCAGCGTTGAAGATGGTACAGGGGGTAGGAACACTGAAGCTTTCTTT. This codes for CSVEDGTGGRNTEAFF. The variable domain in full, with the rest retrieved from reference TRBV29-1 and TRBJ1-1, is SAVISQKPSRDICQRGTSLTIQCQVDSQVTMMFWYRQQPGQSLTLIATANQGSEATYESGFVIDKFPISRPNLTFSTLTVSNMSPEDSSIYLCSVEDGTGGRNTEAFFGQGTRLTVV.

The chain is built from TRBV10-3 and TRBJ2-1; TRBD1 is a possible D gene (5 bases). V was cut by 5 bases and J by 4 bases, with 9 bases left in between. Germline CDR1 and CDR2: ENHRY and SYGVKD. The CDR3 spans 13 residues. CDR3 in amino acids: CAISMTAYNEQFF. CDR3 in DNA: TGTGCCATCAGTATGACAGCATACAATGAGCAGTTCTTC.

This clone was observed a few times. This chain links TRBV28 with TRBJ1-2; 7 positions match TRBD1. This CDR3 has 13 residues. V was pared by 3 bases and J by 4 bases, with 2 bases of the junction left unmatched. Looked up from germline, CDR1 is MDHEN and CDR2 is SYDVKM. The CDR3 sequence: CASSLAGGYGYTF. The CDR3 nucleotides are TGTGCCAGCAGTTTGGCAGGGGGCTATGGCTACACCTTC.

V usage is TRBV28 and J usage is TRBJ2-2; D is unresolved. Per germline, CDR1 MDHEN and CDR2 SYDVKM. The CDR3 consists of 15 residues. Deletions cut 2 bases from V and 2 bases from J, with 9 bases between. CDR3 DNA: TGTGCCAGCAGTTTAGTTGGGCTAAACACCGGGGAGCTGTTTTTT. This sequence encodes CASSLVGLNTGELFF.

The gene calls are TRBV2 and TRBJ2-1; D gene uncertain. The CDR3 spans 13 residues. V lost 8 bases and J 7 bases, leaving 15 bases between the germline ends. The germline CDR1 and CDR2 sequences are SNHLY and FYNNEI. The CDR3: CASGVDLYNEQFF. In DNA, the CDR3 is TGTGCCAGCGGAGTCGACCTGTATAATGAGCAGTTCTTC.

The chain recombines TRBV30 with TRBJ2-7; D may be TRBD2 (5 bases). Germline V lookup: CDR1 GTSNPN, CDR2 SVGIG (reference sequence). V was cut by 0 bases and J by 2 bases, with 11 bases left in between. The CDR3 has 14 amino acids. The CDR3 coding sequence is TGTGCCTGGAGTGTACTAGGAAACCCCTACGAGCAGTACTTC. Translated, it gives CAWSVLGNPYEQYF.

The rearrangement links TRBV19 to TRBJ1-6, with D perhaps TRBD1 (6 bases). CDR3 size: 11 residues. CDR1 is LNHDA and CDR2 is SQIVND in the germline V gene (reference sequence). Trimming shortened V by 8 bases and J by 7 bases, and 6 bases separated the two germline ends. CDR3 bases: TGTGCCAGTGGGGGCAATTCACCCCTCCACTTT. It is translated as CASGGNSPLHF.

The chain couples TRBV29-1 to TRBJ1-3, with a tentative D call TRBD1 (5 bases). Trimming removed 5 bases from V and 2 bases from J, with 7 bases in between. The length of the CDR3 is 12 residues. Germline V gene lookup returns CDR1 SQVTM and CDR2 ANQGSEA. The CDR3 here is CSVLTAGNTIYF. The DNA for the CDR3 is TGCAGCGTTTTGACAGCTGGAAACACCATATATTTT.

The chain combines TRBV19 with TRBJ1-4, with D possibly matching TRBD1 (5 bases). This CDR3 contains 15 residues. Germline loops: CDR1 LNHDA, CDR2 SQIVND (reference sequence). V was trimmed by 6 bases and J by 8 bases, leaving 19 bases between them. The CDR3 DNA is TGTGCCAGTAGCCCGAATCTCGGTCCAGGGGAAAAACTGTTTTTT. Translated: CASSPNLGPGEKLFF.

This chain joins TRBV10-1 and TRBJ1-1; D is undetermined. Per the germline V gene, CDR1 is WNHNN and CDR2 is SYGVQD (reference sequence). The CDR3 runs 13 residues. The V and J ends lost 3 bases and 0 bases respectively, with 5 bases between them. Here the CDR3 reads CASSDYLNTEAFF. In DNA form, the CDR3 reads TGCGCCAGCAGTGATTATCTGAACACTGAAGCTTTCTTT.

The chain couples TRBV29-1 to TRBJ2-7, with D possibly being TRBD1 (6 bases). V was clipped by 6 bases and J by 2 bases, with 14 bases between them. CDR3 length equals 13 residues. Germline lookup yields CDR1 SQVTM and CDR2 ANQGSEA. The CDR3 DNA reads TGCAGCGTCCTATGGACAGCCACCTACGAGCAGTACTTC. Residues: CSVLWTATYEQYF.

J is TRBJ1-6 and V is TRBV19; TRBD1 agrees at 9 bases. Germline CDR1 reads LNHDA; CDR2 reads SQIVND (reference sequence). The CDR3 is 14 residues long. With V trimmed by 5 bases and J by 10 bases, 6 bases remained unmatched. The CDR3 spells CASSRDRVQSPLHF. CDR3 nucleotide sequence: TGTGCCAGTAGTCGGGACAGGGTACAATCACCCCTCCACTTT.

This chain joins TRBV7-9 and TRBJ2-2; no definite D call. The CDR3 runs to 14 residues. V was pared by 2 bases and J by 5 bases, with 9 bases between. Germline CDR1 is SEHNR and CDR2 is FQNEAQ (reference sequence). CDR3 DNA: TGTGCCAGCAGCTTAAGTCGGCAGACCGGGGAGCTGTTTTTT. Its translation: CASSLSRQTGELFF.

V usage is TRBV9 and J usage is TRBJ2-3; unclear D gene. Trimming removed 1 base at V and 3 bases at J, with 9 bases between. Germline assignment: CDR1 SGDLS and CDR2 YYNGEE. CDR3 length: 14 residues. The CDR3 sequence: CASSVKGGTDTQYF. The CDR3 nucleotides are TGTGCCAGCAGCGTAAAGGGTGGAACAGATACGCAGTATTTT.

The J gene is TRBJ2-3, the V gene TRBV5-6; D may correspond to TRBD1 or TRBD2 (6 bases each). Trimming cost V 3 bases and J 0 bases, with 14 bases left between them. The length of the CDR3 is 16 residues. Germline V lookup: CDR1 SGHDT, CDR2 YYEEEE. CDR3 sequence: CASSWGLGTSTDTQYF. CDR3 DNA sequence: TGTGCCAGCAGCTGGGGACTCGGGACAAGCACAGATACGCAGTATTTT.

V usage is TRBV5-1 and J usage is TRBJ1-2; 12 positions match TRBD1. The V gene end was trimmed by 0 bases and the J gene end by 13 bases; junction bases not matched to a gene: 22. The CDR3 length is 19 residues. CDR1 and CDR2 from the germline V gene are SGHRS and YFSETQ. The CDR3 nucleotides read TGCGCCAGCAGCTTGGCCTCCACCGGGACAGGGGGCGTAATGGCGATGAGCACCTTC. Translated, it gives CASSLASTGTGGVMAMSTF.

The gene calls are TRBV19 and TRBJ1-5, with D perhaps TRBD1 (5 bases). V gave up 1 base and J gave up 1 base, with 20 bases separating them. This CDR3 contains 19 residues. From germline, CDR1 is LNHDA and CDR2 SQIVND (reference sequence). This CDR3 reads CASSIAGTTGIWSNQPQHF. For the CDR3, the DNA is TGTGCCAGTAGTATAGCGGGGACCACTGGTATATGGAGCAATCAGCCCCAGCATTTT.

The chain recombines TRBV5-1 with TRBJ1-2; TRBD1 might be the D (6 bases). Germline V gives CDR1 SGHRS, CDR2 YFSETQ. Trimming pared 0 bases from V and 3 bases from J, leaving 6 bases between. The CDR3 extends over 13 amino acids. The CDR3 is CASSLDRDYGYTF. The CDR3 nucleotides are TGCGCCAGCAGCTTGGACAGGGACTATGGCTACACCTTC.